The entry that follows covers one T cell receptor beta chain sequence. Its specificity is unknown. This record comes from a study of OX40 agonist ivuxolimab in advanced cancers. Background on the study: Every 2 weeks, patients got intravenous ivuxolimab at one of six dose levels (0.01-10 mg/kg). Study-level findings and limits: Nonresponders, in some cases, also had low normalized T-cell clonal expansion. CD8+ T cells showed, on average, more clonal expansion than CD4+ cells.

The method was immunoSEQ multiplex PCR; TCRdb's version includes in-frame clones alone and lacks a portion of them. This sample has around 50,000 clones, with around nine tenths found just once. CDR3 size: 13 residues. Deletions cut 9 bases from V and 0 bases from J, with 10 bases between. CDR1 is SNHLY and CDR2 is FYNNEI in the germline V gene. The gene calls are TRBV2 and TRBJ2-3; D is perhaps TRBD2 (6 bases). The specimen was CD4+ or CD8+ T cells sorted from blood, collected in a trial of the OX40 agonist ivuxolimab. This sequence was found in an adult with an advanced solid tumor such as melanoma, head and neck, liver or kidney cancer. CDR3 nucleotide sequence: TGTGCCAGGGGGGGTGTCAGCACAGATACGCAGTATTTT. The encoded protein is CARGGVSTDTQYF.